This T cell receptor beta chain was captured by sequencing in a study of a mutant IDH1 vaccine in newly diagnosed glioma. The table came from immunoSEQ multiplex PCR; TCRdb's copy has only in-frame clones and leaves some out. The sample holds tens of thousands of clones; roughly four fifths are singletons and the top ten take 3.5% to 4%. Time point described: week 47, end of study. A single vaccine dose contained 300 ug of mutant IDH1 20-mer peptide, and topical imiquimod was used with it. V shed 3 bases and J shed 5 bases, with 13 bases lying between them. Germline V lookup: CDR1 SGHVS, CDR2 FQNEAQ. The CDR3 sequence is 14 residues long. Details on this clone: The target antigen is unknown.

Sequencing used PBMCs, obtained from a glioma patient whose treatment included an IDH1 peptide vaccine. V is TRBV7-8 and J is TRBJ1-2; D perhaps matches TRBD1 (6 bases). The origin of this receptor is a man aged 25-40 years with glioma. This CDR3 reads CASSFTNGQYGYTF. CDR3 nucleotides: TGTGCCAGCAGCTTTACTAACGGACAGTATGGCTACACCTTC.